Shown below are 7 T cell receptor beta chains from a single sample sequenced in a study of radiation and T cells in renal cell carcinoma. Here immunoSEQ multiplex PCR was the method, and the copy in TCRdb shows in-frame clones only, minus some. There are some 75,000 clones in the sample; over 80% occur only once, and almost 6% lies in the top ten. Time point in this sample: blood 2 weeks post-SBRT. Treatment reported: 15 Gy SBRT to primary tumor, nephrectomy 4 weeks later. The sequences come from blood, collected from a patient whose treatment included radiotherapy and nephrectomy. The receptors were sampled from a man in his fifties or sixties with renal cell carcinoma.

Note on this clone: This may come from a read error, since a much larger clone is one base off. This CDR3 reads CASSLDRGYEQYF. The CDR3 nucleotides read TGTGCCAGCAGCCTGGACAGGGGCTACGAGCAGTACTTC. This chain joins TRBV7-3 and TRBJ2-7; 9 nucleotides align to TRBD1. Germline loops: CDR1 SGHTA, CDR2 FQGTGA. The CDR3 is 13 residues long. Trimming at V came to 5 bases and at J to 3 bases, leaving 2 bases not matched to a gene.

The chain joins TRBV2 to TRBJ1-4; no clear D gene. This CDR3 is built from 11 residues. Trimming took off 5 bases at V and 14 bases at J, with 12 bases between the two ends. Germline V gene lookup returns CDR1 SNHLY and CDR2 FYNNEI. For the CDR3, the DNA is TGTGCCAGCAGTAGGACCGAGGGTCTGTTTTTT. Its protein is CASSRTEGLFF.

The V gene is TRBV6-1, the J gene TRBJ2-7; possibly TRBD2 for D (6 bases). This CDR3 is 15 amino acids long. CDR1 is MNHNS, CDR2 SASEGT, per germline. V was clipped by 1 base and J by 7 bases, with 17 bases between them. The CDR3 bases are TGTGCCAGCAGTGAAGGGAGGGTCGTAGTCCGGGAGCAGTACTTC. Protein product: CASSEGRVVVREQYF.

This chain joins TRBV10-1 and TRBJ1-6, with a weak D call TRBD1 (6 bases). V was pared by 6 bases and J by 6 bases, with 9 bases between. CDR1 and CDR2 from the germline V gene are WNHNN and SYGVQD (reference sequence). This CDR3 spans 13 amino acids. The CDR3 loop reads CASSGGLNSPLHF. Here the CDR3 DNA reads TGCGCCAGCAGCGGGGGGCTTAATTCACCCCTCCACTTT.

The chain has TRBV6-5 and TRBJ1-3, with D perhaps matching TRBD1 (6 bases). V lost 6 bases, J lost 2 bases, and 14 bases lay in between. CDR3 length equals 15 residues. CDR1 MNHEY and CDR2 SVGAGI come from the germline V gene. The CDR3 loop reads CASRFGQTAGNTIYF. In DNA form, the CDR3 reads TGTGCCAGCAGGTTCGGACAGACAGCTGGAAACACCATATATTTT.

CDR3 protein: CASSLLDRDIYQPQHF. The CDR3 DNA is TGTGCCAGCAGTTTACTCGATAGGGACATCTATCAGCCCCAGCATTTT. The chain combines TRBV28 with TRBJ1-5, with a weak D call TRBD1 (6 bases). Germline V gene sequence: CDR1 MDHEN, CDR2 SYDVKM. V was pared by 2 bases and J by 5 bases, with 16 bases between. The CDR3 is 16 amino acids.

The chain recombines TRBV7-9 with TRBJ2-2; the match to TRBD2 covers 8 bases. The CDR3 totals 15 residues. J gave up 6 bases and V 5 bases, and 8 bases lay outside the gene matches. Germline values: CDR1 SEHNR, CDR2 FQNEAQ (reference sequence). CDR3 sequence: CASSASGSGAGELFF. For the CDR3, the DNA is TGTGCCAGCAGCGCGAGCGGGAGCGGTGCCGGGGAGCTGTTTTTT.